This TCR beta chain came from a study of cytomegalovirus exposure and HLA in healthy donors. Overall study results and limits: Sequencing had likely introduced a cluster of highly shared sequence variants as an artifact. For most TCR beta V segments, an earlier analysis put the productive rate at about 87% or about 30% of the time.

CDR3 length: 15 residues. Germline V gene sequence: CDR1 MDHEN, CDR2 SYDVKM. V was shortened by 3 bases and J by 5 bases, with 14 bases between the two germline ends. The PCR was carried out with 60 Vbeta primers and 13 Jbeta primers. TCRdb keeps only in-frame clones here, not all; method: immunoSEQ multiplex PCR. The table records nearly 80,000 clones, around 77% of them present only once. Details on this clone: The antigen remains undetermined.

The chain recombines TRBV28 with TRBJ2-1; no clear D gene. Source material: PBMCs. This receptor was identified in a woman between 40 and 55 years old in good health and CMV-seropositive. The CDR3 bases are TGTGCCAGCAGTTTTCTCCTAGATCTCAACAATGAGCAGTTCTTC. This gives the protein CASSFLLDLNNEQFF.